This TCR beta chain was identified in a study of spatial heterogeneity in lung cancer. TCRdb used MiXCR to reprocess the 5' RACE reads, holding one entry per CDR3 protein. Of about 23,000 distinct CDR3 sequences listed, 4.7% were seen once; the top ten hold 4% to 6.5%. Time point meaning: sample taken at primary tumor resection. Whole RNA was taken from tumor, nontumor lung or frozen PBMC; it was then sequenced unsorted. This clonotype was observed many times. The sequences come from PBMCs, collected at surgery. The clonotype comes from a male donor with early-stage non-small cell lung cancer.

The CDR3 here is CASSSPASGGAREQFF. The CDR3, as DNA: TGTGCCAGCAGTTCCCCCGCTAGCGGGGGGGCTCGTGAGCAGTTCTTC. The chain is built from TRBV6-2 or TRBV6-3 and TRBJ2-1; 12 bases map to TRBD2. J gave up 9 bases and V 4 bases, and 10 bases lay outside the gene matches. The CDR3 contains 16 residues. Per germline, CDR1 MNHEY and CDR2 SVGEGT.